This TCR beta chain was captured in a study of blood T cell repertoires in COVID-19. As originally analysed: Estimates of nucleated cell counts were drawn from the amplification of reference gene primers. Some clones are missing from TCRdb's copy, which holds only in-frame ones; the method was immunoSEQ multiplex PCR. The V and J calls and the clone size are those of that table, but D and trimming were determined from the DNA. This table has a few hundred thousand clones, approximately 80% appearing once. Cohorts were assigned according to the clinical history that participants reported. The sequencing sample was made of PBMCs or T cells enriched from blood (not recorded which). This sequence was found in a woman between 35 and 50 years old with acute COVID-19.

As DNA, the CDR3 is TGTGCCTGGAGTAAACCGAGACGGGGGAACACTGAAGCTTTCTTT. Protein product: CAWSKPRRGNTEAFF. This chain uses TRBV30 with TRBJ1-1, with D unresolved. Deletions cut 2 bases from V and 1 base from J, with 14 bases between. From germline, CDR1 is GTSNPN and CDR2 SVGIG (reference sequence). CDR3 size: 15 residues. The whole variable domain, filled in from reference TRBV30 and TRBJ1-1, reads SQTIHQWPATLVQPVGSPLSLECTVEGTSNPNLYWYRQAAGRGLQLLFYSVGIGQISSEVPQNLSASRPQDRQFILSSKKLLLSDSGFYLCAWSKPRRGNTEAFFGQGTRLTVV.